Shown below are 16 T cell receptor beta chains from a single sample sequenced in a study of early T cells in non-severe SARS-CoV-2 infection (TCRdb year 2021). The library came from 5' RACE. The sample was run on a NextSeq 500. The public reads were reanalyzed by TCRdb: fastp trimming at Q25, MiXCR alignment, in-frame beta chains only. One record per CDR3 amino acid sequence lists the most common genes and DNA. The sample table records tens of thousands of distinct CDR3 sequences; 4% to 5.5% of these occur just once. Around 4% of the sample belongs to the ten largest clones. The specimen was whole blood. These receptors came from an adult who was a healthcare worker with PCR-confirmed SARS-CoV-2 infection or an uninfected control (not recorded which).

This clonotype was detected many times. The rearrangement links TRBV27 to TRBJ2-7; D is undetermined. Germline CDR1 reads MNHEY; CDR2 reads SMNVEV (reference sequence). Trimming took 6 bases from V and 6 from J, leaving 6 bases between them. The CDR3 is 10 residues long. The CDR3 nucleotides are TGTGCCAGCAGGAGGATCGAGCAGTACTTC. Encoded protein: CASRRIEQYF.

The rearrangement links TRBV7-6 to TRBJ2-3; the D is unclear. The CDR3 is 13 amino acids. Germline V lookup: CDR1 SGHVS, CDR2 FNYEAQ. The V gene lost 1 base and the J gene lost 7 bases, with 9 bases spanning the gap. The chain's CDR3 is CASSLGPKNTQYF. The CDR3 DNA follows: TGTGCCAGCAGCTTAGGTCCGAAGAATACGCAGTATTTT.

This clonotype was seen only a few times. The chain links TRBV7-3 to TRBJ2-3, with 9 bases fitting TRBD2. There are 14 residues in the CDR3. V lost 5 bases and J lost 4; bases outside the gene matches: 4. The germline V gene encodes CDR1 SGHTA and CDR2 FQGTGA. CDR3 coding DNA: TGTGCCAGCAGCCCTGGACTAGCGTCAGATACGCAGTATTTT. Translated: CASSPGLASDTQYF.

This clonotype has ten or more counts. The chain recombines TRBV5-1 with TRBJ1-1; perhaps TRBD1 as D (5 bases). Germline lookup yields CDR1 SGHRS and CDR2 YFSETQ. The CDR3 is made up of 15 amino acids. Trimming shortened V by 0 bases and J by 1 base, and 10 bases separated the two germline ends. The CDR3 nucleotides are TGCGCCAGCAGCTTGGGGTGGGACGGGAACACTGAAGCTTTCTTT. Its translation is CASSLGWDGNTEAFF.

This clonotype was seen at least ten times. This chain links TRBV6-5 with TRBJ2-7, with D hard to call. V shed 3 bases and J shed 5 bases, with 5 bases lying between them. The CDR3 runs to 11 residues. Germline V gene sequence: CDR1 MNHEY, CDR2 SVGAGI. The CDR3 sequence: CASSYENEQYF. CDR3 DNA sequence: TGTGCCAGCAGTTATGAGAACGAGCAGTACTTC.

This clonotype was detected ten times or more. The CDR3 DNA follows: TGTGCCAGCAGCATCAGACCAGGGAGCACAGATACGCAGTATTTT. Protein product: CASSIRPGSTDTQYF. The genes are TRBV13 and TRBJ2-3, with D tentatively TRBD1 (5 bases). Trimming removed 5 bases from V and 0 bases from J, with 12 bases in between. Germline CDR1 reads PRHDT; CDR2 reads FYEKMQ (reference sequence). The CDR3 is 15 amino acids.

This clonotype was picked up many times. The chain recombines TRBV5-1 with TRBJ2-1; the match to TRBD2 covers 11 bases. The J segment lost 1 base and the V segment lost 3 bases, leaving 6 bases of the junction unmatched. The CDR3 runs 17 residues. Germline values: CDR1 SGHRS, CDR2 YFSETQ. The CDR3 nucleotides are TGCGCCAGCAGCTCTCTTTCTAGCGGGGGGTCCTACAATGAGCAGTTCTTC. This encodes CASSSLSSGGSYNEQFF.

The V call is TRBV28, the J call TRBJ1-1; TRBD1 aligns across 7 bases. Germline assignment: CDR1 MDHEN and CDR2 SYDVKM. Losses at the gene ends were 6 bases for V and 7 bases for J; bases not matched to a gene: 2. This CDR3 is built from 11 residues. CDR3 loop: CASRWDSEAFF. As DNA, the CDR3 is TGTGCCAGCAGGTGGGACAGTGAAGCTTTCTTT. The complete variable domain, with remaining parts taken from reference TRBV28 and TRBJ1-1, reads DVKVTQSSRYLVKRTGEKVFLECVQDMDHENMFWYRQDPGLGLRLIYFSYDVKMKEKGDIPEGYSVSREKKERFSLILESASTNQTSMYLCASRWDSEAFFGQGTRLTVV.

This clonotype was seen at least ten times. The rearrangement joins TRBV6-4 to TRBJ2-2; 7 bases line up with TRBD1. The V gene's germline CDR1 is MRHNA and CDR2 SNTAGT. This CDR3 has 16 amino acids. J gave up 5 bases and V 5 bases, and 11 bases lay outside the gene matches. The CDR3 region has the DNA TGTGCCAGCAGTCCAACTCGGGACAGCGATACCGGGGAGCTGTTTTTT. Translating gives CASSPTRDSDTGELFF.

This clonotype was recorded many times. The chain is built from TRBV12-3 or TRBV12-4 and TRBJ2-1; 11 positions match TRBD2. The V segment lost 3 bases and the J segment 7 bases; nucleotides outside the gene matches: 8. This CDR3 comprises 16 residues. CDR3 sequence: CASSFSRTSGSNEQFF. CDR3 bases: TGTGCCAGCAGTTTTTCCAGGACTAGCGGGTCTAATGAGCAGTTCTTC.

This clonotype showed up just a few times. V usage is TRBV13 and J usage is TRBJ2-7, with 8 bases lining up with TRBD1. This CDR3 contains 14 residues. V was pared by 5 bases and J by 2 bases, with 5 bases of the junction left unmatched. The germline V gene has CDR1 PRHDT and CDR2 FYEKMQ (reference sequence). CDR3 in DNA: TGTGCCAGCAGCACAGACAGGGGTGCCTACGAGCAGTACTTC. It is translated as CASSTDRGAYEQYF.

This clonotype occurred many times. This rearrangement joins TRBV19 to TRBJ2-1; D is perhaps TRBD2 (6 bases). V lost 1 base to trimming and J lost 4 bases, with 11 bases between them. Germline loops: CDR1 LNHDA, CDR2 SQIVND (reference sequence). This CDR3 contains 15 residues. Here the CDR3 reads CASSIGAGLYNEQFF. In nucleotides, the CDR3 is TGTGCCAGTAGTATAGGTGCGGGATTGTACAATGAGCAGTTCTTC.

This clonotype has at least ten counts. The chain joins TRBV20-1 to TRBJ2-3; D uncertain. Deletions cut 5 bases from V and 4 bases from J, with 13 bases between. CDR1 DFQATT and CDR2 SNEGSKA come from the germline V gene (reference sequence). The CDR3 totals 13 residues. For the CDR3, the DNA is TGCAGTGCTTTCAAAGGCCGAGCAGATACGCAGTATTTT. Protein product: CSAFKGRADTQYF.

This clonotype was recorded many times. CDR3 nucleotide sequence: TGTGCCAGCAGCCGCCGACAGACTAATTCACCCCTCCACTTT. Its protein product is CASSRRQTNSPLHF. V is TRBV5-6 and J is TRBJ1-6; D is possibly TRBD1 (5 bases). The V and J ends lost 4 bases and 6 bases respectively, with 11 bases between them. CDR3 size: 14 residues. The germline CDR1 and CDR2 sequences are SGHDT and YYEEEE.

This clonotype occurred many times. V is TRBV20-1 and J is TRBJ2-7; a possible D gene is TRBD2 (5 bases). V lost 0 bases and J 4 bases, leaving 7 bases between the germline ends. The length of the CDR3 is 12 residues. Germline CDR1 and CDR2: DFQATT and SNEGSKA (reference sequence). DNA for the CDR3: TGCAGTGCTAGAGATCCGGGGTACGAGCAGTACTTC. Translating gives CSARDPGYEQYF.

Many counts were recorded for this clonotype. The rearrangement links TRBV20-1 to TRBJ2-7; 11 bases align to TRBD1. CDR3 length equals 14 residues. The trim removed 3 bases at V and 3 bases at J, leaving 4 bases unmatched. Germline CDR1 reads DFQATT; CDR2 reads SNEGSKA (reference sequence). This CDR3 reads CSARAGTGGYEQYF. CDR3 nucleotide sequence: TGCAGTGCTAGGGCCGGGACAGGGGGCTACGAGCAGTACTTC.